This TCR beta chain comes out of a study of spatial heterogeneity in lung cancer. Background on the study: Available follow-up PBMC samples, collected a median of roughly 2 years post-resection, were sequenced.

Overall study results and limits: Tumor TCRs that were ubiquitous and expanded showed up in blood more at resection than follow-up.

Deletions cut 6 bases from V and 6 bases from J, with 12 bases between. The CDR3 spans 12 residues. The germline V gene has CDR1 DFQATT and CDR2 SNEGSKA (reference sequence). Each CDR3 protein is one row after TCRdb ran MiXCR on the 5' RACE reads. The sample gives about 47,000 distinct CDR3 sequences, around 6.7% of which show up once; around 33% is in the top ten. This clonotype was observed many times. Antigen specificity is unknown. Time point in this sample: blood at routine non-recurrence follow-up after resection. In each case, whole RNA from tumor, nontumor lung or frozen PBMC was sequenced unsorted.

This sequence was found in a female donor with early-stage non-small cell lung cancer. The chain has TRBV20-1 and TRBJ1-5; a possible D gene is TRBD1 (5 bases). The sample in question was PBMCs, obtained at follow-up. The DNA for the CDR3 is TGCAGTGCCTTCCGGGGGAGTCAGCCCCAGCATTTT. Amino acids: CSAFRGSQPQHF.